This T cell receptor (beta chain) was retrieved from a study of T cell responses to AZD1222 COVID-19 vaccine. General study findings and limits: Nearly half of unique spike-specific TCRs reportedly avoided B.1.351 and B.1.1.7 mutated regions. There were mostly white British donors and more females than males, and clonal diversity was possibly underestimated. Among vaccine-associated CD4 TCRs, coverage spanned spike, with dominance at 160-218 and 743-854.

Data came from immunoSEQ multiplex PCR; TCRdb stores just in-frame clones and leaves some out. The data show about 120,000 clones, about 85% seen once. As to this clone: As yet, its antigen is unknown.

This CDR3 has 13 amino acids. Germline CDR1 is LNHNV and CDR2 is YYDKDF (reference sequence). Deletions cut 0 bases from V and 8 bases from J, with 7 bases between. The chain couples TRBV15 to TRBJ1-4, with D possibly TRBD1 on 5 matching bases. Sequenced material: peripheral blood, taken on day 0 of AZD1222 vaccination. The clonotype originates from an adult in good health. In DNA, the CDR3 is TGTGCCACCAGCAGAGAGGGGGGAGAAAAACTGTTTTTT. This encodes CATSREGGEKLFF.